This T cell receptor beta chain derives from a study of cytomegalovirus exposure and HLA in healthy donors (dated by TCRdb to about 2017). Background on the whole study: An earlier analysis of several hundred of the donors reported around 280 Gb of sequence data and around 100 million unique TCR beta sequences obtained from around 180 million T cells. An early release covering about 600 HLA-typed donors comprised about 290 gigabases of sequencing data and roughly 85 million unique TCR sequences. Among the roughly 370 genotyped donors, about 85% belonged to the genetic ancestry cluster associated with self-reported Caucasian donors. The study was designed to test whether signatures of past pathogen exposure could be identified by cataloging public T cell receptors. The study profiled the T cell repertoires of about 640 subjects by immunosequencing and related them to cytomegalovirus serostatus. A separate validation cohort of over 95 different subjects was used in addition to the 666-subject first cohort. High-throughput TCR immunosequencing, statistical association of individual TCRs with disease status, and machine learning were combined to predict cytomegalovirus infection status. In a later analysis, previously published TCR beta repertoires from 550 to 750 donors were re-analyzed and high-resolution HLA genotyping was added so that TCR occurrence patterns could be studied. Rather than using new phenotypic data, the later analysis identified candidate immune exposures from TCR beta sequences and from how often those sequences occurred across donors. An earlier analysis of 587 of the donors applied high-throughput TCR beta sequencing to assess whether each TCR beta V gene segment acted as functional or pseudogenic. Donor age, sex, ethnicity and CMV serostatus were compiled alongside the repertoire data. A later genetic analysis used genome-wide SNP genotypes for about 55% of the 666 donors, treating that subset as a discovery cohort. All discovery cohort repertoires had been generated on a single sequencing platform. HLA typing included class I and class II loci at four-digit resolution. The number of donors typed differed by locus, with 629-630 for A, B, C, DRB1 and DQB1, around 560 for DQA1, under 610 for DPA1, and 472 for DPB1. A few DR-DQ haplotypes were treated as single units for association and clustering because of strong linkage in the cohort. Among 398 genotyped donors of the cohort, an average of approximately 240,000 unique TCR beta nucleotide sequences was sequenced per donor, of which about 20% were non-productive. Study-wide findings and limitations: In this cohort, only TCR beta chains were sequenced, and detectable features were limited by the absence of alpha or paired-chain data. In a later analysis, several top co-occurrence clusters were reported to appear linked to parvovirus B19, influenza, CMV and Epstein-Barr virus. Specific HLA alleles were associated with 15,000 to 20,000 TCR beta sequences at a false discovery rate of 0.05 in a later analysis. Correlated functional status among segregating V segments might reflect linkage disequilibrium, but an unknown experimental factor could not be ruled out. Most CMV-associated TCR beta chains appeared to be HLA-restricted in a later analysis, and the HLA associations seemed to be driven largely by CMV exposure. Immune exposure information for the cohort was limited to CMV serostatus. V-gene and J-gene trimming of TCR beta chains was associated with a missense DCLRE1C variant in a later genetic analysis, and the association was replicated in an independent cohort. Strong co-occurrence of HLA alleles, especially DR and DQ, made assigning TCR associations to individual alleles difficult. Presence/absence analyses assumed roughly uniform sequencing depth across donors, an assumption that may not hold. The classifier was reported to diagnose cytomegalovirus status with high specificity and sensitivity in both the original and validation cohorts. A further reported finding was that TCR beta sequences accurately predicted the HLA-A and HLA-B alleles for most subjects in the first cohort. In a later analysis, HLA-associated TCR beta chains were found to be more clonally expanded and to have lower generation probabilities than equally common non-associated chains. In a later genetic analysis, fewer N-insertions in productive TCRs were reported among donors in an Asian-associated ancestry cluster than the roughly 670-donor mean. The earlier analysis of 450 to 700 of the donors excluded some 16 rarely observed V segments, including chromosome 9 orphons, because counts were too low. A few of the identified cytomegalovirus-associated TCR beta chains were confirmed in vitro to be specific for cytomegalovirus antigens. Because HLA typing was missing for some donors at each locus, association tests included only the typed subset. Some IMGT-functional V segments, including TRBV6-2 and TRBV6-3, could not be distinguished by the 87-base-pair reads and were therefore excluded. The study listed 150 to 200 TCR beta chains as associated with cytomegalovirus. While some public TCRs were present in many individuals, most TCR sequences turned up only very rarely across donors. A cluster of highly shared sequence variants was judged likely to be a technical artifact of the sequencing pipeline. The authors suggested that the approach could potentially be generalized to other disease states and immunological phenotypes. An earlier analysis of approximately 500 of the donors showed that most TCR beta V segments appeared in productive rearrangements either about 87% or about 30% of the time, which broadly matched IMGT annotations. According to a later analysis, TCR association rates differed among HLA loci, with DRB1 alleles showing the most associated TCRs and HLA-C alleles showing the fewest.

This clone was counted only a few times. Its antigen specificity is not known. Base qualities were left out, and no much larger clone turns up one base away. V is cut back by 1 base and J by 5 bases, with 2 bases in the junction unmatched. The CDR3 numbers 15 residues from cysteine through phenylalanine. The kept DNA is CDR3 alone, 45 bases in frame from the first base. Via the germline V gene, CDR1 is LGHNA and CDR2 YSLEER. Library preparation employed the immunoSEQ multiplex PCR assay. For the multiplex PCR, a mixture combining 60 forward primers for TCR Vbeta segments and 13 reverse primers for TCR Jbeta segments was used. The CDR3 region of rearranged TCR beta genes was amplified from genomic DNA with a multiplex PCR assay. The Illumina HiSeq System was used to sequence the amplified TCR beta libraries as 87-base-pair reads. Regarding the original processing steps: A later analysis counted about 80 million unique TCR beta chains across the 700 or so repertoires, and 10 million to 11 million of these chains were shared by at least two donors. To remove PCR and sequencing errors, raw reads were error-corrected and collapsed into unique sequences using a nearest-neighbor algorithm that merged closely related sequences. V, D and J gene segments were assigned by aligning CDR3 sequences to IMGT reference sequences. For a sequence to be retained, a match of at least six nucleotides to both a V gene segment and a J gene segment was required. Rearrangements were called productive when the CDR3 lacked stop codons and stayed in frame with V and J; all others were non-productive. Following IMGT convention, CDR3 was defined as the stretch from the second conserved V-encoded cysteine to the conserved J-encoded phenylalanine. The earlier analysis of about 530 of the donors excluded any sequence lacking an unambiguous match to a single V gene segment. In an earlier analysis of some 590 of the donors, a V segment was called functional when productive rearrangements were above 56.7%, and segregating when the standard deviation between donors exceeded 5%. A statistical classification framework was built to diagnose cytomegalovirus status from the catalog of TCR beta chain sequences. In a later analysis, V and J genes were assigned by comparing TCR nucleotide sequences against IMGT/GENE-DB human TR gene sequences. Using the TCRdist pipeline, a later analysis assigned CDR3 sequences along with most-parsimonious VDJ recombination scenarios. In a later analysis, each TCR beta chain was defined by its CDR3 amino acid sequence together with its V-gene family, and reads without a unique V-gene family were excluded. In a later analysis, 500 to 650 highly shared, low-generation-probability nucleotide sequences were removed to address suspected cross-contamination and a sequencing artifact. In a later analysis, a clonal expansion index for each public chain was calculated from normalized within-repertoire ranks of inferred template counts. A later analysis computed generation probabilities with a VDJ recombination model fitted to out-of-frame rearrangements, and checked the results against IGoR. A later analysis scored TCR-TCR, TCR-HLA and TCR-CMV co-occurrence with hypergeometric tests, applying a repertoire-size bias correction to TCR pairs. False discovery rates were estimated in a later analysis by permuting HLA or CMV assignments 20 times. A later analysis grouped co-occurring TCRs with DBSCAN, adding TCRdist sequence similarity when clustering within HLA-allele-positive subsets. Repertoires with fewer than 30,000 or more than 120,000 public chains were left out of co-occurrence clustering, as were several repertoires with anomalous nucleotide sharing. This is the immuneACCESS table as TCRdb keeps it, with only in-frame sequences that have V and J called. A part of the clones is gone; compared with another copy, unresolved V genes explain less than half, and the rest is unexplained. That table gives V, J and clone size, and the DNA gave D and trimming. The table for this sample lists 170,000 or so clones; about 80% of them were counted only once. Of the sample, approximately 0.47% falls within the top ten clones.

The cohort comprised fewer than 700 healthy bone marrow donors. At the time of sampling, every cohort member was nominally healthy, though immune exposures that went unrecorded were likely present. The donor tested CMV seronegative and was one of the 352 seronegative cohort members. A peripheral blood sample was collected from each donor, and TCR beta sequencing was performed on peripheral blood mononuclear cells. The Qiagen DNeasy Blood Extraction Kit was used to extract genomic DNA from the blood cell samples. The V gene is TRBV4-3 and the J gene is TRBJ2-1, with 10 bases matching TRBD2. Material: PBMCs. The clonotype originates from a woman aged 45-65 years in good health and CMV-seronegative. The DNA reads TGCGCCAGCAGCCAAGGGACTAGCGGAGACAATGAGCAGTTCTTC. Its translation is CASSQGTSGDNEQFF.